The present entry profiles one TCR beta chain with its context. This clone's antigen is unknown. Qualities for individual bases were not recorded, and no much larger clone is one base off. The entry originates in a study of shared clonotypes between healthy human individuals (dated by TCRdb to 2018 to 2020). Background for the entire study: Three men and a couple of women, aged 18 to 49 years, made up the cohort. To estimate repertoire size and how much clonotypes are shared between individuals, the study performed deep sequencing of blood TCR repertoires from five healthy adults. Each donor's leukapheresis produced roughly between roughly 0.94 and 9.5 billion PBMCs. For each donor, CD4 naive and CD4 memory were each given three plates, CD8 naive was given two plates, and CD8 memory was given one plate. Different laboratories and diverse techniques were used to prepare libraries and sequence TCR repertoires, to increase sequencing depth and limit assay-specific biases. Overall study results and their limits: Approximately 5% of naive CD4, around 3.5% of naive CD8, about 2.4% of memory CD4, and 0.4% of memory CD8 clonotypes were shared across four donors. Compared with non-shared clonotypes, the clonotypes found in all four sorted-subset donors had higher generation probabilities. Rarefaction of sorted-subset datasets indicated incomplete sequencing despite the large sequencing depth. Based on pairwise subsampling, the degree of clonotype sharing among donors was expected to be affected by sequencing depth. Estimated clonotype richness was generally larger for naive than for memory subsets. The small number of donors limited the genetic and exposure-history diversity represented. Sampling was restricted to blood, and TCR repertoires in tissue are likely to differ from TCR repertoires in blood.

Healthy HIV-negative adults with no recently reported acute infections or vaccinations were included as donors. Every donor was a Caucasian adult living in Nashville, Tennessee, USA. The CD8 memory samples were a combination of magnetically selected CD45RO+ cells and CCR7-negative CD45RA+ effector memory (TemRA) cells. After blood collection by leukapheresis, PBMCs were isolated using Ficoll-Histopaque density gradient centrifugation and then cryopreserved in the vapor phase of liquid nitrogen. Analytical flow cytometry was used to check the purity and quantity of each magnetically sorted T cell population. Each sorted fraction had its genomic DNA isolated and then quantified by UV absorbance on a Nanodrop 2000c. Using the deep immunoSEQ assay, TCR CDR3 regions were amplified from genomic DNA by multiplex PCR. For each cell subset, the extracted genomic DNA was distributed evenly across all wells of several immunoSEQ 96-well plates, and each plate served as one replicate. For sorted subsets, 200 to 250 ng of genomic DNA, equivalent to 30,000 or so T cell genomes, went into each replicate PCR. Purified libraries were quantified with a Qubit 3.0 fluorometer, sized on a Bioanalyzer 2100, and re-quantified with the KAPA Library Quantification kit. Each immunoSEQ 96-well plate was sequenced on its own single-read 150-cycle Illumina NextSeq 550 flow cell. For the original study's pipeline: Because only junctional sequences without quality scores were contained in the immunoSEQ output, filtering matching that applied to full-length reads could not be performed. To assign V/J genes and CDR3, sequences were annotated using PyIR, a Python wrapper for IgBLAST v1.9, with IMGT germline references. Any read was removed if the V/J assignment was weak (E-value above 1e-6), the CDR3 was missing, or the read contained stop codons, out-of-frame junctions, or ambiguous translated residues. V3J clonotypes were defined by identical inferred V gene, J gene, and CDR3 amino acid sequence. To compute the percentage overlap between repertoires, the number of shared unique clonotypes was divided by the size of the smaller repertoire. Richness of each repertoire was evaluated using RTK rarefaction, the Chao1 estimator, and Recon v2.1 estimates of unobserved clonotypes. For all TCRbeta clonotypes obtained by the gDNA method from a few donors, generation probabilities were computed with OLGA. In TCRdb, the immuneACCESS table is reduced to in-frame sequences with V and J assigned. These tables do not hold every clone; where another copy was compared, an unresolved V gene accounts for under half, and the others remain unexplained. The V and J calls and clone size come from that table; D and trimming were worked out from the DNA. The sample yields about 380,000 clones; just over 95% were counted once. The ten largest account for less than 0.35% of the sample.

This TCR was sampled from a man aged 25 to 45 in good health. Source material: memory CD8+ T cells sorted from blood. The meaning of the sample's cell subset or site label: CD45RO+ cells pooled with CCR7-negative TemRA cells.

The DNA sequence follows: TGTGCCTGGAGTATGAGGATCGAGCAGTACTTC. It translates as CAWSMRIEQYF. This sequence uses TRBV30 and TRBJ2-7; the D gene lacks a confident call. At the junction V is shortened by 2 bases and J by 6 bases, with 8 bases in between. From the germline V gene (reference sequence), CDR1 is GTSNPN and CDR2 is SVGIG. The cysteine opens and the phenylalanine closes a CDR3 of 11 amino acids. CDR3 DNA is the only sequence kept; it has 33 bases, read in frame from the first base.